This TCR beta chain was identified in a study of cytomegalovirus exposure and HLA in healthy donors. Study results and limitations: Upon later analysis, HLA-associated TCR beta chains proved more clonally expanded than other, equally common chains.

Both 60 Vbeta primers and 13 Jbeta primers went into the PCR. Sequencing was performed with immunoSEQ multiplex PCR; in TCRdb, only in-frame clones are kept and a portion is missing. The repertoire holds 150,000 to 200,000 clones, with about 9% as singletons. This clone occurred many times. Its matching antigen is unknown. Germline CDR1 reads SEHNR; CDR2 reads FQNEAQ (reference sequence). Deletions cut 2 bases from V and 0 bases from J, with 8 bases between. The CDR3 has 14 residues. Sequencing was carried out using PBMCs. This receptor was obtained from a woman in her twenties or thirties in good health and CMV-seropositive. The J gene is TRBJ2-7, the V gene TRBV7-9; the D gene is possibly TRBD1 (5 bases). The CDR3 region is CASSLKGNSYEQYF. As DNA, the CDR3 is TGTGCCAGCAGCTTAAAGGGGAACTCCTACGAGCAGTACTTC.